The 22 T cell receptor beta chains in this list originate from one sample, sequenced in a study of tumor-infiltrating lymphocytes in primary liver carcinoma. A constant-region primer primed TCR beta cDNA synthesis from 500 to 550 ng of total RNA. Researchers made the TCR beta libraries by running three nested multiplex PCR rounds with slightly modified ARM-PCR. For approximately 11 cycles apiece, the opening two PCR rounds ran with TRBV1-TRBV30 forward primers and a C-beta reverse primer. TCRdb re-analysed the multiplex PCR reads in MiXCR, keeping a single row per CDR3 protein. The table records 150,000 to 200,000 distinct CDR3 sequences, about 60% of them present only once. They got blood RNA out of unsorted whole blood and also pulled out germline DNA. Sequencing input: peripheral blood. The receptors here all came from a man in his forties with primary liver carcinoma and hepatitis B virus infection.

Of note for this clonotype: The CDR3 does not end in the conserved phenylalanine or tryptophan, so this is likely a read error. It is unclear where the CDR3 begins or ends on the DNA, so no DNA is shown, and the CDR3 is as TCRdb lists it. V is TRBV11-2 and J is TRBJ2-7. From germline, CDR1 is SGHAT and CDR2 FQNNGV. The CDR3 spans 14 amino acids, including both terminal residues. The CDR3 spells CASTLTDGAYEEYY.

This clonotype was observed a single time. This chain joins TRBV5-1 and TRBJ2-1; 12 nucleotides align to TRBD2. V lost 2 bases and J lost 9; bases outside the gene matches: 3. Germline V gene lookup returns CDR1 SGHRS and CDR2 YFSETQ. The CDR3 runs 14 residues. The CDR3 DNA reads as TGCGCCAGCAGCTTCGCTAGCGGGAGGGGTGAGCAGTTCTTC. It is translated as CASSFASGRGEQFF.

This clonotype was observed a few times. The genes are TRBV12-3 or TRBV12-4 and TRBJ1-1, with a tentative D call TRBD1 (5 bases). The CDR3 extends over 13 amino acids. Trimming removed 5 bases at V and 7 bases at J, with 14 bases between. This CDR3 is CASSPGGGIEAFF. The CDR3 nucleotides are TGTGCCAGCAGTCCTGGGGGGGGAATTGAAGCTTTCTTT.

Comment on this clonotype: A much larger clone lies one base from this, so it may be a read error. The rearrangement uses TRBV12-3 or TRBV12-4 and TRBJ1-1; 8 nucleotides agree with TRBD1. This CDR3 is 14 amino acids long. CDR3 DNA sequence: TGTGCCAACAGTGAGGACAGGGAGCTCACTGAAGCTTTCTTT. Protein product: CANSEDRELTEAFF.

This clonotype occurred a few times. The gene calls are TRBV5-4 and TRBJ2-7, with 12 bases matching TRBD1. V lost 2 bases and J lost 7; bases outside the gene matches: 7. Germline CDR1 reads SGHNT; CDR2 reads YYREEE (reference sequence). The CDR3 is 15 residues long. CDR3 DNA sequence: TGTGCCAGCAGCTTACCGGGACAGGGGGCAGAAGAGCAGTACTTC. Protein product: CASSLPGQGAEEQYF.

Concerning this clonotype itself: A much larger clone differs from this one at a single base, so this may be a read error. The V gene is TRBV10-3, the J gene TRBJ2-7, with 9 nucleotides matching TRBD2. Germline assignment: CDR1 ENHRY and CDR2 SYGVKD. V lost 6 bases to trimming and J lost 3 bases; unmatched junction nucleotides: 6. CDR3 length equals 14 residues. The CDR3 nucleotides read TGTGCCATCAGCGATAGCGGGAGCTTCTACGAGCAGTACTTC. As protein: CAISDSGSFYEQYF.

Concerning this clonotype itself: The CDR3 ends on some other residue instead of the conserved phenylalanine or tryptophan, so this is likely a read error. CDR3 residues: CASSLVQGDDEQYL. CDR3 nucleotide sequence: TGTGCCAGCAGCTTAGTACAGGGGGATGACGAGCAGTACCTC. This chain joins TRBV11-2 and TRBJ2-7, with 8 positions matching TRBD1. Per the germline V gene, CDR1 is SGHAT and CDR2 is FQNNGV. This CDR3 is built from 14 residues. After removal of 1 base from V and 5 bases from J, the junction contained 4 bases not matched to a gene.

In its sample, this clonotype was seen once. The CDR3 does not end in the conserved phenylalanine or tryptophan, so this is likely a read error. The J gene is TRBJ2-5, the V gene TRBV6-5, with 9 nucleotides matching TRBD2. Trimming at V came to 6 bases and at J to 5 bases, leaving 7 bases not matched to a gene. Per germline, CDR1 MNHEY and CDR2 SVGAGI. CDR3 length: 14 residues. The CDR3 region has the DNA TGTGCCAGCAGGTCGGCGGGAGGGCTGGAGACCCAGTACTTA. Encoded protein: CASRSAGGLETQYL.

A note on this clonotype: A much bigger clone sits one base away, suggesting this may be a read error. The V and J genes are TRBV29-1 and TRBJ1-5; D not certain. Between the trimmed V and J ends, which lost 4 bases and 6 bases, there was a span of 13 bases. The CDR3 runs to 13 residues. Germline V gene sequence: CDR1 SQVTM, CDR2 ANQGSEA. Written as DNA, the CDR3 is TGCAGCGTTGCTTCGGGAGCAGGTCAGCCCCAGCATTTT. Encoded protein: CSVASGAGQPQHF.

The V call is TRBV6-5, the J call TRBJ1-5; D is unresolved. This CDR3 spans 15 amino acids. The V end was cut by 6 bases, the J end by 1 base, with 13 bases between. From germline, CDR1 is MNHEY and CDR2 SVGAGI. The chain's CDR3 is CASRRQLLSNQPQHF. The CDR3, as DNA: TGTGCCAGCAGGAGACAACTCCTAAGCAATCAGCCCCAGCATTTT.

This clonotype has a single count. One end of the junction fails to match germline, which may point to a read error. The CDR3 nucleotides are TGTGCCAGTAGTCTCATGACCGGATCCAATGAGCGGTTCTTC. It encodes CASSLMTGSNERFF. The chain couples TRBV6-5 to TRBJ2-1; D unresolved. CDR1 and CDR2 (germline): MNHEY, SVGAGI. The CDR3 runs to 14 residues.

Points on this clonotype: At one boundary the junction diverges from the germline segment, which might be a read error. V and J are TRBV5-6 and TRBJ1-4; weak D call: TRBD1 (5 bases). The V gene's germline CDR1 is SGHDT and CDR2 YYEEEE. The length of the CDR3 is 15 residues. The CDR3, as DNA: TGTGCCATCAGCTTGTCGTCCTCAGGGAGAGTAAAACTGTTTTTT. Protein: CAISLSSSGRVKLFF.

As for this clonotype: One junction end disagrees with the germline gene, perhaps due to a read error. The chain links TRBV5-1 to TRBJ2-6; 8 bases line up with TRBD1. Germline V gene sequence: CDR1 SGHRS, CDR2 YFSETQ. CDR3 length: 17 residues. CDR3 loop: CASSRTGSISGANVQTF. As DNA, the CDR3 is TGCGCCAGCAGCCGGACAGGGTCGATCTCTGGGGCCAACGTCCAGACTTTC.

A remark on this clonotype: A much larger clone is a single base away; this may be a read error. This chain links TRBV28 with TRBJ2-3; possibly TRBD2 for D (6 bases). The V gene lost 3 bases and the J gene lost 4 bases, with 11 bases spanning the gap. Per the germline V gene, CDR1 is MDHEN and CDR2 is SYDVKM. There are 14 residues in the CDR3. Written as DNA, the CDR3 is TGTGCCAGCAGTTTCCTTAGCGGCGCAGATACGCAGTATTTT. As protein: CASSFLSGADTQYF.

This clonotype is medium-sized. The J gene is TRBJ2-3, the V gene TRBV11-2; no definite D call. The germline V gene encodes CDR1 SGHAT and CDR2 FQNNGV. The CDR3 consists of 15 residues. V was clipped by 1 base and J by 0 bases, with 8 bases between them. This CDR3 reads CASSLGVPSTDTQYF. The DNA for the CDR3 is TGTGCCAGCAGCTTAGGAGTCCCCAGCACAGATACGCAGTATTTT.

The CDR3 nucleotides are TGTGCCAGCAGGGCCGGTGGGGGTTATGGAGAGCAGTACTTC. As protein: CASRAGGGYGEQYF. V and J are TRBV28 and TRBJ2-7, with D possibly called TRBD1 or TRBD2 (5 bases each). The ends were cut back, 6 bases at V and 7 bases at J, with 19 bases in the middle. CDR3 length: 14 amino acids. The germline gives CDR1 MDHEN, CDR2 SYDVKM.

This chain uses TRBV6-5 with TRBJ2-3; D not resolved. The CDR3 spans 15 residues. Germline CDR1 is MNHEY and CDR2 is SVGAGI. The V and J ends lost 7 bases and 3 bases respectively, with 17 bases between them. CDR3: CASNFEKARTDTQYF. The CDR3 region has the DNA TGTGCCAGCAACTTCGAAAAAGCACGAACAGATACGCAGTATTTT.

Comment on this clonotype: It is likely a read error, because the conserved phenylalanine at the end of the CDR3 is missing. In DNA form, the CDR3 reads TGTGCCAGCAGCCAATGGTCGGGGAGCTCCTACAATGAGCAGTTCTTA. Encoded protein: CASSQWSGSSYNEQFL. The rearrangement links TRBV14 to TRBJ2-1; possible D gene TRBD2, 5 bases. CDR3 size: 16 residues. Trimming removed 2 bases from V and 0 bases from J, with 11 bases in between. The germline gives CDR1 SGHDN, CDR2 FVKESK.

Remarks on this clonotype: The CDR3 does not end in the conserved phenylalanine or tryptophan, so this is likely a read error. The chain combines TRBV11-2 with TRBJ2-1, with D possibly matching TRBD1 (5 bases). V was cut by 4 bases and J by 5 bases, with 12 bases left in between. Germline V CDR1 and CDR2: SGHAT, FQNNGV. The CDR3 has 14 residues. CDR3 sequence reads: CASSSGPVDNEQFL. In DNA, the CDR3 is TGTGCCAGCAGCTCAGGGCCGGTAGACAATGAGCAGTTCCTC.

The rearrangement links TRBV28 to TRBJ1-2; TRBD1 aligns across 7 bases. The CDR3 is 15 amino acids. After removal of 5 bases from V and 8 bases from J, the junction contained 14 bases not matched to a gene. Germline assignment: CDR1 MDHEN and CDR2 SYDVKM. The CDR3 region has the DNA TGTGCCAGCAGTGACGCAGGGACAGCTGGACGGGGCTACACCTTC. Its protein product is CASSDAGTAGRGYTF.

Remarks on this clonotype: An end of the junction differs from the germline gene, which may be a read error. The rearrangement joins TRBV11-2 to TRBJ2-6; the D call may be TRBD1 or TRBD2 (6 bases each). This CDR3 comprises 18 residues. Looked up from germline, CDR1 is SGHAT and CDR2 is FQNNGV. The CDR3 loop reads CASSLKGGWGGGGNVLTF. CDR3 sequence (DNA): TGTGCCAGCAGCTTAAAGGGGGGTTGGGGAGGTGGGGGCAACGTCCTGACTTTC.

There are a few counts of this clonotype. The chain carries TRBV4-1 and TRBJ1-5, with 9 bases lining up with TRBD1. V was pared by 4 bases and J by 2 bases, with 6 bases of the junction left unmatched. Per the germline V gene, CDR1 is MGHRA and CDR2 is YSYEKL. This CDR3 has 16 residues. The CDR3 DNA reads as TGCGCCAGCAGCCGCTCGGGACAGGGAGGCAATCAGCCCCAGCATTTT. Protein: CASSRSGQGGNQPQHF.